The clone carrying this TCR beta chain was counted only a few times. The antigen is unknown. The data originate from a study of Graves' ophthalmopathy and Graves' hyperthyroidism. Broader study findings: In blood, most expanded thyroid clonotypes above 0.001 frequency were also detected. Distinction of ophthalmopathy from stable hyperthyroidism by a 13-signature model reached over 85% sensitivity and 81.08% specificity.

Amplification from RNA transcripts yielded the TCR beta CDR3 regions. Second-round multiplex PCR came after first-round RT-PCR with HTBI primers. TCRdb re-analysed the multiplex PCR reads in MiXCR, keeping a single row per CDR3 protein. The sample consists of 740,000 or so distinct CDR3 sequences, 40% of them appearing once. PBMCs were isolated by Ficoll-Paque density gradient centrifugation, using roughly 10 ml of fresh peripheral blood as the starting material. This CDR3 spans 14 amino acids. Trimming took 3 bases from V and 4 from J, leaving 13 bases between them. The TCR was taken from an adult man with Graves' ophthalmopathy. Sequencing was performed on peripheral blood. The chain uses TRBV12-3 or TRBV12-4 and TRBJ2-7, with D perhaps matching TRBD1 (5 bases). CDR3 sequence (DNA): TGTGCCAGCAGTTTTCAGGGAATAGGATACGAGCAGTACTTC. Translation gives CASSFQGIGYEQYF.